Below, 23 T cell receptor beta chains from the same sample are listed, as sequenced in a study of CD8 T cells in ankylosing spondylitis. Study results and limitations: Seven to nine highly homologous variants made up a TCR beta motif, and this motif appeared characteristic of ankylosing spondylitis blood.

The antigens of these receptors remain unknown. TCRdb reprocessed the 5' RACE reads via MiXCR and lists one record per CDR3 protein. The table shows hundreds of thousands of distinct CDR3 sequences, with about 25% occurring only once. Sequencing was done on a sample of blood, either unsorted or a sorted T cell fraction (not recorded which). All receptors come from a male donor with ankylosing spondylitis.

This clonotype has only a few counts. CDR3 amino acids: CAIKNRDMNTEAFF. The DNA of the CDR3 is TGTGCCATCAAGAACAGGGATATGAACACTGAAGCTTTCTTT. The chain links TRBV10-3 to TRBJ1-1, with D perhaps matching TRBD1 (6 bases). The CDR3 is 14 residues long. CDR1 and CDR2 from the germline V gene are ENHRY and SYGVKD. V was cut by 7 bases and J by 0 bases, with 12 bases left in between.

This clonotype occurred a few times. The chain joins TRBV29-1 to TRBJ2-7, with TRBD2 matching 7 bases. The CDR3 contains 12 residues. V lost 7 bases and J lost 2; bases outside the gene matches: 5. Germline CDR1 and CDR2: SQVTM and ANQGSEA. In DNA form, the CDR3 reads TGCAGCGGGGGAGGGACCCCCTACGAGCAGTACTTC. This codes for CSGGGTPYEQYF.

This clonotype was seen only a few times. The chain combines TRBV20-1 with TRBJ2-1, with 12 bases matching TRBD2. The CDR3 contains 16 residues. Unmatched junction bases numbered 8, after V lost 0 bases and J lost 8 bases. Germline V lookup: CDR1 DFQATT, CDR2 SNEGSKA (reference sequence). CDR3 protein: CSARDIASGRVDEQFF. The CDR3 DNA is TGCAGTGCTAGAGATATTGCTAGCGGGAGGGTCGATGAGCAGTTCTTC.

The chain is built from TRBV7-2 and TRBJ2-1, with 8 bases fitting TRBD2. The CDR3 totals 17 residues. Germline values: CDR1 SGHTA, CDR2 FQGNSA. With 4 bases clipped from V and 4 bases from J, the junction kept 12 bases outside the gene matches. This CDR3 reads CASSSLGLAKFYNEQFF. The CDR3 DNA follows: TGTGCCAGCAGCTCGCTCGGACTAGCCAAATTTTACAATGAGCAGTTCTTC.

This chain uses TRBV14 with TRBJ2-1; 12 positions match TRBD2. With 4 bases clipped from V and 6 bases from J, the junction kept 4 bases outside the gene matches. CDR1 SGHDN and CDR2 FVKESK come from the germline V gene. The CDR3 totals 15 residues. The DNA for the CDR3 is TGTGCCAGCAGCCGGACTAGCGGGGATCTCAATGAGCAGTTCTTC. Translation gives CASSRTSGDLNEQFF. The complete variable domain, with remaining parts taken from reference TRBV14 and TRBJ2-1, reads EAGVTQFPSHSVIEKGQTVTLRCDPISGHDNLYWYRRVMGKEIKFLLHFVKESKQDESGMPNNRFLAERTGGTYSTLKVQPAELEDSGVYFCASSRTSGDLNEQFFGPGTRLTVL.

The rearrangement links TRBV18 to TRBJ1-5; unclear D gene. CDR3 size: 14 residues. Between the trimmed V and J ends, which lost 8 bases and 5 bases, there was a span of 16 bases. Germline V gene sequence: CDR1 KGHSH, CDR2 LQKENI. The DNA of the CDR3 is TGTGCCAGCACGCGCAGTGGCGTTGATCAGCCCCAGCATTTT. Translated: CASTRSGVDQPQHF.

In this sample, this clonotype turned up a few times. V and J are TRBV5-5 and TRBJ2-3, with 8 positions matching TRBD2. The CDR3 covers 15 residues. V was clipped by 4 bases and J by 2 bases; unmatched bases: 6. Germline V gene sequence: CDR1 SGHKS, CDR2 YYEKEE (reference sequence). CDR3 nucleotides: TGTGCCAGCAGCCGGGGGGGAGAAAACACAGATACGCAGTATTTT. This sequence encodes CASSRGGENTDTQYF.

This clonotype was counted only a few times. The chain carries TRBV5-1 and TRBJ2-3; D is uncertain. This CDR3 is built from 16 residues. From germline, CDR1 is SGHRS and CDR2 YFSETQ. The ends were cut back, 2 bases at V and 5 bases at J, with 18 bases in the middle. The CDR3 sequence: CASSFALTAVGDTQYF. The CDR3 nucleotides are TGCGCCAGCAGCTTTGCCTTAACGGCAGTGGGAGATACGCAGTATTTT.

The CDR3: CSVKKGDWPTDTQYF. CDR3 DNA: TGCAGCGTTAAAAAGGGTGACTGGCCCACAGATACGCAGTATTTT. This chain links TRBV29-1 with TRBJ2-3; D unclear. Germline V gene lookup returns CDR1 SQVTM and CDR2 ANQGSEA. The CDR3 runs 15 residues. Trimming left V 5 bases short and J 2 bases short, with 17 bases between.

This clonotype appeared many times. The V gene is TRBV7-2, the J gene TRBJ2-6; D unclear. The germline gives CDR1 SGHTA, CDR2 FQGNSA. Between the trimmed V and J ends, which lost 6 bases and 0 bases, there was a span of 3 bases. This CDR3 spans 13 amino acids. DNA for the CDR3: TGTGCCAGCAGGGACTCTGGGGCCAACGTCCTGACTTTC. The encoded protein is CASRDSGANVLTF. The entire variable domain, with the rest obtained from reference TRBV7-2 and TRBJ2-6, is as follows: GAGVSQSPSNKVTEKGKDVELRCDPISGHTALYWYRQSLGQGLEFLIYFQGNSAPDKSGLPSDRFSAERTGGSVSTLTIQRTQQEDSAVYLCASRDSGANVLTFGAGSRLTVL.

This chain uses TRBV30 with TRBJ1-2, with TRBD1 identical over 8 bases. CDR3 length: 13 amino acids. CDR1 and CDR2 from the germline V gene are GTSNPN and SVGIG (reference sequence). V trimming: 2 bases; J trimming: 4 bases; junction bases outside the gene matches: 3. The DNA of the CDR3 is TGTGCCTGGAGTAGGGACAGGAGCTATGGCTACACCTTC. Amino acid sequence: CAWSRDRSYGYTF.

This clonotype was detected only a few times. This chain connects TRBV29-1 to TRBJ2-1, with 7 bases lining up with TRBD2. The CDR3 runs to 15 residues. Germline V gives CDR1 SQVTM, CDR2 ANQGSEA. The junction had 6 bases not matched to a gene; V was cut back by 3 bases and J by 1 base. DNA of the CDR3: TGCAGCGTTGACGGCGCTAGCGGTTCCTACAATGAGCAGTTCTTC. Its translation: CSVDGASGSYNEQFF.

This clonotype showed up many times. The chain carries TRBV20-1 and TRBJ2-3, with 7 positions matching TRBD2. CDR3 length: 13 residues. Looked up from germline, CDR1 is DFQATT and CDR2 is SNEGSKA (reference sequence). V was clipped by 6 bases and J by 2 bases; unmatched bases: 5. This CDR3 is CSALAELTDTQYF. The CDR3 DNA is TGCAGTGCCCTAGCGGAACTCACAGATACGCAGTATTTT.

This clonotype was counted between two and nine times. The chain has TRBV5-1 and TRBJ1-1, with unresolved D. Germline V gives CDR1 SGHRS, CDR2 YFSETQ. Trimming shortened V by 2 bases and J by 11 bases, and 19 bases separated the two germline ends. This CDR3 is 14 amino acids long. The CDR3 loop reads CASSFGSGGRRAFF. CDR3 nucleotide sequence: TGCGCCAGCAGCTTCGGAAGTGGCGGACGGCGGGCTTTCTTT.

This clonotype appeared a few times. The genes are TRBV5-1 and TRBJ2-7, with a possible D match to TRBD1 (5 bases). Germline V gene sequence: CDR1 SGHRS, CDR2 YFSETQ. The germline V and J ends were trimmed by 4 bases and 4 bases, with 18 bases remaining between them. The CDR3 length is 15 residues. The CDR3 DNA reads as TGCGCCAGCAGCCCTCACCAGGGCCCCGGGTACGAGCAGTACTTC. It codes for CASSPHQGPGYEQYF.

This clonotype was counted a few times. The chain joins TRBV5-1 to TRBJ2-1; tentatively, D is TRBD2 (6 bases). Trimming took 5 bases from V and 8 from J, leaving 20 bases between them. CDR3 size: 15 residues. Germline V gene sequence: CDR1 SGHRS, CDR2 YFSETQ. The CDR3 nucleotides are TGCGCCAGCAGGGATAGACTAGGCCGGCGCGATGAGCAGTTCTTC. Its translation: CASRDRLGRRDEQFF.

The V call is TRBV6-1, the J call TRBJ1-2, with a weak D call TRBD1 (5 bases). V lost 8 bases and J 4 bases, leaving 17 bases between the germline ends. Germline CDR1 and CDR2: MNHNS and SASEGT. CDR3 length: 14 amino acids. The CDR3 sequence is CASGPGALGYGYTF. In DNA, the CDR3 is TGTGCCAGCGGTCCTGGGGCCTTAGGCTATGGCTACACCTTC.

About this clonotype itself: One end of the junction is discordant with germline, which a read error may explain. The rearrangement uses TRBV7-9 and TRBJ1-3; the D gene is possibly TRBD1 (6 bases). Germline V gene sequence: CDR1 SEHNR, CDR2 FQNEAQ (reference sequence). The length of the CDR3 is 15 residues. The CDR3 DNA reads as TGTTCCAGCTCCCTAGGGGGGAGCTCTGGAAACACCATATATTTT. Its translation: CSSSLGGSSGNTIYF.

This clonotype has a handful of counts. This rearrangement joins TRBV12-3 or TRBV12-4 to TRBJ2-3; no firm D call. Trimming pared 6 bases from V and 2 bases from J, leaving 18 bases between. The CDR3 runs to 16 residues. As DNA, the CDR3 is TGTGCCAGCAGCCCGGACCTGCCTATAAACACAGATACGCAGTATTTT. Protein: CASSPDLPINTDTQYF.

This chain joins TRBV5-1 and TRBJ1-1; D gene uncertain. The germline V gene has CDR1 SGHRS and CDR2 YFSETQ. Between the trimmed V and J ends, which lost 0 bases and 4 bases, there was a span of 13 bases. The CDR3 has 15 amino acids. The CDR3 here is CASSLGTDQSTEAFF. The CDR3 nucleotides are TGCGCCAGCAGCTTGGGTACAGATCAATCCACTGAAGCTTTCTTT.

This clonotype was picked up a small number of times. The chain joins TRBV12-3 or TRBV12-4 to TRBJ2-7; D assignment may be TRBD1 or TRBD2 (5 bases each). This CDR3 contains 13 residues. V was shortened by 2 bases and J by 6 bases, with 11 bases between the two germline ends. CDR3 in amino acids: CASSLRGAPEQYV. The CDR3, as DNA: TGTGCCAGCAGTTTACGAGGGGCCCCCGAGCAGTACGTC.

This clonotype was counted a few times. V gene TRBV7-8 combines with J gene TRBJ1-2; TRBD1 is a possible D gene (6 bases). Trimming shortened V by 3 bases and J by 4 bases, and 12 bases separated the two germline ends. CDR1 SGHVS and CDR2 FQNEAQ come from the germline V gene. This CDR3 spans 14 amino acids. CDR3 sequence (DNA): TGTGCCAGCAGCTTCACAGGGAAGGGCTATGGCTACACCTTC. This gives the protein CASSFTGKGYGYTF. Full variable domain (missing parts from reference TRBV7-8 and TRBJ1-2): GAGVSQSPRYKVAKRGQDVALRCDPISGHVSLFWYQQALGQGPEFLTYFQNEAQLDKSGLPSDRFFAERPEGSVSTLKIQRTQQEDSAVYLCASSFTGKGYGYTFGSGTRLTVV.

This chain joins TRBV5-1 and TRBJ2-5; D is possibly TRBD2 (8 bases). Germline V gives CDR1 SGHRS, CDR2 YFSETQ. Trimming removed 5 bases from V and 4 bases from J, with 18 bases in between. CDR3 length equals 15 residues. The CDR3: CASSRDSGGGETQYF. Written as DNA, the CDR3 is TGCGCCAGCAGTCGGGACAGCGGGGGTGGAGAGACCCAGTACTTC.